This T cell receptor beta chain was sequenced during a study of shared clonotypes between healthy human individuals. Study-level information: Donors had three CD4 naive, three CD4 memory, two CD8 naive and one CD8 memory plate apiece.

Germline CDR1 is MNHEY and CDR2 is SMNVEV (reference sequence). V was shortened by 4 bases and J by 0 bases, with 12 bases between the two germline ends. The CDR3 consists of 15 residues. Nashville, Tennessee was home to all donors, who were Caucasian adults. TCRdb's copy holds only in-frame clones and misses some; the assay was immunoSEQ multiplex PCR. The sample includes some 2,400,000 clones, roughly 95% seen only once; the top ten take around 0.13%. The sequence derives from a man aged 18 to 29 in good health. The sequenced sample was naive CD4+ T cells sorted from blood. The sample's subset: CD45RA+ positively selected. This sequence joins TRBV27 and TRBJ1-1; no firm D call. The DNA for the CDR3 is TGTGCCAGCAGTTCCCCCCGGGCCCTGAACACTGAAGCTTTCTTT. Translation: CASSSPRALNTEAFF.